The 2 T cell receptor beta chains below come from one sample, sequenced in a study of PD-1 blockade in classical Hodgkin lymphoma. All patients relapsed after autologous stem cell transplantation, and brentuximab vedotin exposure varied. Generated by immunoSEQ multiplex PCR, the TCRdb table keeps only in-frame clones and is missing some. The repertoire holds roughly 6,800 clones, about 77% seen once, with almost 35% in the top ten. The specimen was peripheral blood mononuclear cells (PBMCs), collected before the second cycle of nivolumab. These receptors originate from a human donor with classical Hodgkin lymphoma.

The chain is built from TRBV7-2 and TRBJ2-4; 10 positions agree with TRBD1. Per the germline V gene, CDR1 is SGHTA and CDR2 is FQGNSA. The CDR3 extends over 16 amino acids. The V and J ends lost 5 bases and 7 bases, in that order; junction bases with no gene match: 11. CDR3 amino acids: CASSTGPGQGTNIQYF. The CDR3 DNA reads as TGTGCCAGCAGCACCGGGCCGGGACAGGGGACGAACATTCAGTACTTC. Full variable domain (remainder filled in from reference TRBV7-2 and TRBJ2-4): GAGVSQSPSNKVTEKGKDVELRCDPISGHTALYWYRQSLGQGLEFLIYFQGNSAPDKSGLPSDRFSAERTGGSVSTLTIQRTQQEDSAVYLCASSTGPGQGTNIQYFGAGTRLSVL.

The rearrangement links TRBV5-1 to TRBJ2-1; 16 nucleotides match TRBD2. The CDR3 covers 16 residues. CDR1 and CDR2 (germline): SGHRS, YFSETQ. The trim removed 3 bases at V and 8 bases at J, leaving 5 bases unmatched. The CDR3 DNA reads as TGCGCCAGCAGCTGGGGACTAGCGGGAGGGAAGGATGAGCAGTTCTTC. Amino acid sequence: CASSWGLAGGKDEQFF. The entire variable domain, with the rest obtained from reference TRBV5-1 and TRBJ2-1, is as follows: KAGVTQTPRYLIKTRGQQVTLSCSPISGHRSVSWYQQTPGQGLQFLFEYFSETQRNKGNFPGRFSGRQFSNSRSEMNVSTLELGDSALYLCASSWGLAGGKDEQFFGPGTRLTVL.